The rows below give T cell receptor beta chains drawn from one sample of a study of human T cells and chemical hapten exposure. TCRdb used MiXCR to reprocess the RACE reads, holding one entry per CDR3 protein. Of tens of thousands of distinct CDR3 sequences in the sample, roughly 12% were seen once. Here the sequenced sample was whole blood, taken in connection with sensitization to the hapten diphenylcyclopropenone (DPC). The receptors originated from a woman aged 55-75 years with alopecia areata. Some clones in this sample may be carry-over from other donors' samples. CDR3s include the opening cysteine and the closing phenylalanine or tryptophan. The order of the fields is D gene, V gene, J gene, clone size, CDR3 DNA, CDR3 protein. The D gene is left open where the match is weak. Not all rows give a size; the values are once, few, many and, for expanded clones, a class.

>.|TRBV20-1|TRBJ2-2|.
TGCAGTGCTAGAGAGAACGGGGAACCCGGGGAGCTGTTTTTT
CSARENGEPGELFF
>.|TRBV6-2/TRBV6-3|TRBJ1-2|few
TGTGCCAGCAGTTACTCCAGGGCCGGAGGGAACTATGGCTACACCTTC
CASSYSRAGGNYGYTF
>TRBD1|TRBV12-3/TRBV12-4|TRBJ1-2|.
TGTGCCAGCACACCCAAAGGACAGGGAGTAGGCTACACCTTC
CASTPKGQGVGYTF
>.|TRBV19|TRBJ2-5|.
TGTGCCAGTAGTGGTGGCAGATTAGAGACCCAGTACTTC
CASSGGRLETQYF
>.|TRBV20-1|TRBJ2-3|few
TGCAGTGCTAGAGGAGGGGGGGCCCCTGGCTTGGATACGCAGTATTTT
CSARGGGAPGLDTQYF
>.|TRBV3-1|TRBJ1-2|many
TGTGCCAGCAGCCAAGAGGACAGTAACTATGGCTACACCTTC
CASSQEDSNYGYTF
>TRBD2|TRBV20-1|TRBJ2-3|few
TGCAGTGCTAGAGCGACGGCGGGGGTTCCCACAGATACGCAGTATTTT
CSARATAGVPTDTQYF
>.|TRBV4-2|TRBJ2-1|.
TGTGCCAGCAGCCAATTGCGGCACAATGAGCAGTTCTTC
CASSQLRHNEQFF
>TRBD1|TRBV10-3|TRBJ1-4|.
TGTGCCATCAGTGAGTCTCGGCAGGGGGGCGAAAAACTGTTTTTT
CAISESRQGGEKLFF
>.|TRBV7-9|TRBJ1-3|many
TGTGCCAGCAGCCGAGCCCGGCAGTACTCTGGAAACACCATATATTTT
CASSRARQYSGNTIYF
>TRBD1|TRBV19|TRBJ2-7|.
TGTGCCAGTAGTATCGGACAGGAGTCCTACGAGCAGTACTTC
CASSIGQESYEQYF
>TRBD1|TRBV5-1|TRBJ2-2|.
TGCGCCAGCAGTCGCGTGAACAGGGGGAAATCCGGGGAGCTGTTTTTT
CASSRVNRGKSGELFF
>.|TRBV5-1|TRBJ2-5|many
TGCGCCAGCAGCCGGCGGGGGACAGCGAAAGAGACCCAGTACTTC
CASSRRGTAKETQYF
>.|TRBV27|TRBJ2-5|few
TGTGCCAGCAGTTTAACAGGGAGGCATGCGGAGACCCAGTACTTC
CASSLTGRHAETQYF
>.|TRBV29-1|TRBJ1-1|few
TGCAGCGCTATAGACGCGAAGCCAACATTT
CSAIDAKPTF
>.|TRBV11-2|TRBJ1-6|few
TGTGCCAGCAGCCTTCAGACAGGAACCAATTCACCCCTCCACTTT
CASSLQTGTNSPLHF
>TRBD2|TRBV6-1|TRBJ2-3|few
TGTGCCAGCAGGAGGACTAGCATGGAAAGGGGCACAGATACGCAGTATTTT
CASRRTSMERGTDTQYF
>.|TRBV5-6|TRBJ1-5|few
TGTGCCAGCAGCTTACAGGGCGTTCAGCCCCAGCATTTT
CASSLQGVQPQHF
>.|TRBV12-3/TRBV12-4|TRBJ2-4|.
TGTGCCAGCAGTTTGGCCAAAAACATTCAGTACTTC
CASSLAKNIQYF
>.|TRBV12-2|TRBJ2-2|.
TGTGCAAGTCGCTTAATGGGCGTTAGCGGGACGAACACCGGGGAGCTGTTTTTT
CASRLMGVSGTNTGELFF